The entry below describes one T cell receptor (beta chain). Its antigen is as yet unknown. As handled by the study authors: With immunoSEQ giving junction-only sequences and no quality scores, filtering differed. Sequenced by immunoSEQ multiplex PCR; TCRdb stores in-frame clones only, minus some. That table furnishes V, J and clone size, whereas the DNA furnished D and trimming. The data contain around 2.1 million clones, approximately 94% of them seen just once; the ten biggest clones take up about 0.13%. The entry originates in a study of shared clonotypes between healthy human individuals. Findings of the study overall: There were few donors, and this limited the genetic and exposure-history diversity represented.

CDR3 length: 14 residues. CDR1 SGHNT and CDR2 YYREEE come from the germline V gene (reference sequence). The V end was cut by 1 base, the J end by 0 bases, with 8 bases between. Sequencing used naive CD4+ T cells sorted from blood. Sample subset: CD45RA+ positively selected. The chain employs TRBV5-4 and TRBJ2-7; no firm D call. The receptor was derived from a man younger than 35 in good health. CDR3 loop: CASSLKQSSYEQYF. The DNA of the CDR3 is TGTGCCAGCAGCTTGAAGCAGTCCTCCTACGAGCAGTACTTC.